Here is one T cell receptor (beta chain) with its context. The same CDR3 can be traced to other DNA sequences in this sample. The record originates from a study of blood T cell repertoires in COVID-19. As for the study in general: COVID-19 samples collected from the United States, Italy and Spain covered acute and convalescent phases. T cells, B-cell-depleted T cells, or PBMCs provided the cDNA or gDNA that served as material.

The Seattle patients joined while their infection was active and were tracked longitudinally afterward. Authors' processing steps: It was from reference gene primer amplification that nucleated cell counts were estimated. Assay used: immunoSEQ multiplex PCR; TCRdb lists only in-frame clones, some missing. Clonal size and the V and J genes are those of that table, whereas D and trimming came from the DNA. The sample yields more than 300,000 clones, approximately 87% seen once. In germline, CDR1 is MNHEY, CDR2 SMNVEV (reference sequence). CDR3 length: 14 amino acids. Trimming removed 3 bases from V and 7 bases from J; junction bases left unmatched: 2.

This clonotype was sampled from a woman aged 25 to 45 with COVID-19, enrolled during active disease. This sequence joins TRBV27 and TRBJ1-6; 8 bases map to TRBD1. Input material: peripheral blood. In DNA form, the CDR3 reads TGTGCCAGCAGTTTCGACAGGGGCAATTCACCCCTCCACTTT. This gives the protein CASSFDRGNSPLHF.